Shown below are 10 T cell receptor beta chains from a single sample sequenced in a study of blood T cell repertoires in COVID-19. TCRdb's copy holds only in-frame clones and misses some; the assay was immunoSEQ multiplex PCR. This sample carries fewer than 350,000 clones, approximately 83% of them seen once, and the ten largest clones take roughly 2%. The sequenced sample was PBMCs or T cells enriched from blood (not recorded which). The receptors were sampled from a man aged 25 to 40 who had recovered from COVID-19.

In this sample, this clone turned up a few times. V gene TRBV30 combines with J gene TRBJ1-6, with D perhaps TRBD1 (6 bases). Trimming took off 5 bases at V and 10 bases at J, with 12 bases between the two ends. The CDR3 has 12 amino acids. CDR1 GTSNPN and CDR2 SVGIG come from the germline V gene (reference sequence). The DNA of the CDR3 is TGTGCCTGGGACAGGCTGGACTCACCCCTCCACTTT. It translates to CAWDRLDSPLHF.

The V call is TRBV11-2, the J call TRBJ2-1; D possibly corresponds to TRBD2 (7 bases). Trimming took off 5 bases at V and 6 bases at J, with 20 bases between the two ends. Germline V gene sequence: CDR1 SGHAT, CDR2 FQNNGV. There are 16 residues in the CDR3. The CDR3 loop reads CASSVVGGALSNEQFF. The CDR3 DNA sequence: TGTGCCAGCAGCGTAGTTGGGGGGGCCTTGTCCAATGAGCAGTTCTTC.

The chain has TRBV7-3 and TRBJ1-2; 8 bases are shared with TRBD1. After removal of 5 bases from V and 3 bases from J, the junction contained 5 bases not matched to a gene. The CDR3 extends over 14 amino acids. The V gene's germline CDR1 is SGHTA and CDR2 FQGTGA. The CDR3 nucleotides are TGTGCCAGCAGCCCGACAGGGGCCGACTATGGCTACACCTTC. Encoded protein: CASSPTGADYGYTF.

V gene TRBV5-1 combines with J gene TRBJ2-7; TRBD1 might be the D (5 bases). CDR3 length: 13 residues. Deletions cut 0 bases from V and 5 bases from J, with 9 bases between. Germline CDR1 SGHRS, CDR2 YFSETQ. The CDR3, as DNA: TGCGCCAGCAGCTTGGTGTTACAGGACGAGCAGTACTTC. Translation: CASSLVLQDEQYF.

This chain uses TRBV5-4 with TRBJ1-1; no clear D. The V end was cut by 0 bases, the J end by 0 bases, with 9 bases between. Germline CDR1 SGHNT, CDR2 YYREEE (reference sequence). The CDR3 runs to 15 residues. In DNA, the CDR3 is TGTGCCAGCAGCTTGGGCCTAACAGTGAACACTGAAGCTTTCTTT. It yields the protein CASSLGLTVNTEAFF.

V and J are TRBV21-1 and TRBJ1-1; TRBD1 is taken as the D call from the table, unchecked against the DNA. TRBV21-1 is a known pseudogene. CDR3 size: 13 residues. This chain's CDR3 is CASRRTGLSEAFF. The CDR3 coding sequence is TGTGCCAGCAGAAGGACAGGTCTCTCTGAAGCTTTCTTT.

The V call is TRBV19, the J call TRBJ2-1, with TRBD2 identical over 10 bases. Looked up from germline, CDR1 is LNHDA and CDR2 is SQIVND (reference sequence). This CDR3 is built from 15 residues. The V and J ends lost 7 bases and 7 bases, in that order; junction bases with no gene match: 10. CDR3 nucleotide sequence: TGTGCCAGTATGGAACTAGCGGGGTGGGGAAATGAGCAGTTCTTC. Encoded protein: CASMELAGWGNEQFF.

CDR3 protein: CASSLSTDRGNYGYTF. The DNA of the CDR3 is TGTGCCAGCAGTTTATCGACGGACAGGGGAAACTATGGCTACACCTTC. The genes are TRBV27 and TRBJ1-2; 9 bases fit TRBD1. V lost 0 bases to trimming and J lost 2 bases; unmatched junction nucleotides: 4. CDR3 length equals 16 residues. Germline V CDR1 and CDR2: MNHEY, SMNVEV (reference sequence).

The genes are TRBV6-1 and TRBJ2-2, with 10 bases fitting TRBD1. V was clipped by 3 bases and J by 4 bases; unmatched bases: 2. The length of the CDR3 is 15 residues. Germline V gene sequence: CDR1 MNHNS, CDR2 SASEGT. The CDR3 loop is CASSETGGGTGELFF. The CDR3 nucleotides are TGTGCCAGCAGTGAGACAGGGGGCGGCACCGGGGAGCTGTTTTTT.

The chain is built from TRBV13 and TRBJ2-1, with a possible D match to TRBD2 (6 bases). V lost 0 bases and J lost 9, with 15 bases in between. The CDR3 runs to 15 residues. CDR1 PRHDT and CDR2 FYEKMQ come from the germline V gene (reference sequence). The DNA of the CDR3 is TGTGCCAGCAGCTTAGGATTTCGACCGCGGGGTGAGCAGTTCTTC. Translation: CASSLGFRPRGEQFF.